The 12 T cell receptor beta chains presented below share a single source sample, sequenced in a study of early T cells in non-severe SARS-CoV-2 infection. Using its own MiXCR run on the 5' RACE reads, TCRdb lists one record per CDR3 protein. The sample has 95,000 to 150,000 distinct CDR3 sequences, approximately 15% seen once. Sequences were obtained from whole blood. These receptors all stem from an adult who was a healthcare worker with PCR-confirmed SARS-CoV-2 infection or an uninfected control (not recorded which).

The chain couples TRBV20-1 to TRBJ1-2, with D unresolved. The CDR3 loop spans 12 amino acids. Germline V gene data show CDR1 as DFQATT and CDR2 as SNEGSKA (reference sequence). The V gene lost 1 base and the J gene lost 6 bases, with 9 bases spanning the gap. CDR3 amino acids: CSARAKEDGYTF. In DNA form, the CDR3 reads TGCAGTGCTAGAGCCAAGGAGGATGGCTACACCTTC.

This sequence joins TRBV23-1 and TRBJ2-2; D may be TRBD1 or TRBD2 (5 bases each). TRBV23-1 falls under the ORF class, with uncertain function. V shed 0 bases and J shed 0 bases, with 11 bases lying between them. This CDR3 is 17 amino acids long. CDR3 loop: CASSQSVGVANTGELFF. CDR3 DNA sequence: TGCGCCAGCAGTCAATCGGTGGGGGTGGCGAACACCGGGGAGCTGTTTTTT.

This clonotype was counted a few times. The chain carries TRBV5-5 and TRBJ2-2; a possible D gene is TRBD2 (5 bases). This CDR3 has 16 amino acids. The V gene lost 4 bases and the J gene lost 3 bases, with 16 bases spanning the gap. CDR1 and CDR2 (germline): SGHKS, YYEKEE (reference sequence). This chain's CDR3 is CASSTRVDRYTGELFF. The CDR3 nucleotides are TGTGCCAGCAGCACTAGGGTCGACCGATACACCGGGGAGCTGTTTTTT. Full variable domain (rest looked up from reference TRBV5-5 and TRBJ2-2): DAGVTQSPTHLIKTRGQQVTLRCSPISGHKSVSWYQQVLGQGPQFIFQYYEKEERGRGNFPDRFSARQFPNYSSELNVNALLLGDSALYLCASSTRVDRYTGELFFGEGSRLTVL.

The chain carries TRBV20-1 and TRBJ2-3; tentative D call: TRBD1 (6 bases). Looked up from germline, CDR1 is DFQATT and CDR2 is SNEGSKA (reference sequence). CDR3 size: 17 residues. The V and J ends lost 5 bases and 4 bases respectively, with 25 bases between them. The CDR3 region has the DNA TGCAGTGCTCTAAAGACCTCAACAGGGTCCGTCGCAGATACGCAGTATTTT. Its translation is CSALKTSTGSVADTQYF.

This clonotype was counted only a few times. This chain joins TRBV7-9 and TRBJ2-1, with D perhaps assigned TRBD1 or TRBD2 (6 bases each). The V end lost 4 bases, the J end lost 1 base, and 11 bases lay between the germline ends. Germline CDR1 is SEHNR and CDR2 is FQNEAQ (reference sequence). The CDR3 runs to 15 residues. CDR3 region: CASSSGGQSYNEQFF. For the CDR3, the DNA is TGTGCCAGCAGCTCCGGGGGCCAGTCCTACAATGAGCAGTTCTTC.

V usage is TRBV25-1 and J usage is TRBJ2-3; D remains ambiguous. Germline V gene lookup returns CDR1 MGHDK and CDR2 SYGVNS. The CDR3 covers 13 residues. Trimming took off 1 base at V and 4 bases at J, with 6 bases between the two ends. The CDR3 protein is CASSEWIADTQYF. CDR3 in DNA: TGTGCCAGCAGTGAATGGATAGCAGATACGCAGTATTTT.

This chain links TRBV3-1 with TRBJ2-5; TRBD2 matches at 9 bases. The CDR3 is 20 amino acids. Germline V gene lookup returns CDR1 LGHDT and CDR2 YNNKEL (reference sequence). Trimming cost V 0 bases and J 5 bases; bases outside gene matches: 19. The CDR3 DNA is TGTGCCAGCAGCCAAGATCCCCAGCAAAACTCGGGACTAGCTGGGGAGACCCAGTACTTC. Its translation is CASSQDPQQNSGLAGETQYF.

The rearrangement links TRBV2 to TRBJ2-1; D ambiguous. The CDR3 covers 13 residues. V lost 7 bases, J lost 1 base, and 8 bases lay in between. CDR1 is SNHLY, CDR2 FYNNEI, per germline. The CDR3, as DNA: TGTGCCAGCACTCATGTGTCCTACAATGAGCAGTTCTTC. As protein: CASTHVSYNEQFF. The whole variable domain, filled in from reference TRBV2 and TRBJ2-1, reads EPEVTQTPSHQVTQMGQEVILRCVPISNHLYFYWYRQILGQKVEFLVSFYNNEISEKSEIFDDQFSVERPDGSNFTLKIRSTKLEDSAMYFCASTHVSYNEQFFGPGTRLTVL.

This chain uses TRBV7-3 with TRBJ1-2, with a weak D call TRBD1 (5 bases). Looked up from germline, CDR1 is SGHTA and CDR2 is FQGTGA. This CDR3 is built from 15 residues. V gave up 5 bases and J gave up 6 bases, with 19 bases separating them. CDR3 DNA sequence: TGTGCCAGCAGCCCTTATCAGGGCGAGATAAATGGCTACACCTTC. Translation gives CASSPYQGEINGYTF.

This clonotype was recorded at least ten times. CDR3 nucleotides: TGTGCCAGCAGTCAGACAGGGGGAGACTACGAGCAGTACTTC. As protein: CASSQTGGDYEQYF. This chain joins TRBV7-3 and TRBJ2-7, with TRBD1 identical over 9 bases. The V gene end was trimmed by 6 bases and the J gene end by 3 bases; junction bases not matched to a gene: 6. The CDR3 covers 14 residues. CDR1 is SGHTA, CDR2 FQGTGA, per germline.

CDR3 loop: CASSLGQGASGYTF. The CDR3, as DNA: TGTGCCAGCAGCTTGGGGCAGGGGGCTTCTGGCTACACCTTC. The chain has TRBV7-9 and TRBJ1-2; TRBD1 aligns across 8 bases. Unmatched junction bases numbered 7, after V lost 3 bases and J lost 7 bases. Germline lookup yields CDR1 SEHNR and CDR2 FQNEAQ (reference sequence). This CDR3 spans 14 amino acids.

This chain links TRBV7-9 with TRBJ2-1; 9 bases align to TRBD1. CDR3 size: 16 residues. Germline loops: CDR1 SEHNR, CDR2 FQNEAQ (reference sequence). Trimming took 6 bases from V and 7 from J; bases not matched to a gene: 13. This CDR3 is CASRPRGQGGRNEQFF. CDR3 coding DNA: TGTGCCAGCAGACCCCGGGGACAGGGAGGACGGAATGAGCAGTTCTTC. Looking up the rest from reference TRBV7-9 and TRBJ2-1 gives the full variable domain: DTGVSQNPRHKITKRGQNVTFRCDPISEHNRLYWYRQTLGQGPEFLTYFQNEAQLEKSRLLSDRFSAERPKGSFSTLEIQRTEQGDSAMYLCASRPRGQGGRNEQFFGPGTRLTVL.